These T cell receptor beta chains were read from a single sample in a study of blood T cell repertoires in COVID-19. Only in-frame clones appear in the TCRdb table, and some are missing; sequencing was by immunoSEQ multiplex PCR. The sample yields over 110,000 clones, 80% to 90% seen once. The sample was peripheral blood. These receptors were collected from a man aged 55 to 69 with active or convalescent COVID-19. Each CDR3 is given with its conserved first and last residue. A D gene is named only where the DNA matches it firmly. A row's size may be missing; if present it is once, few, many or a size class.

>once|.|TRBJ2-1|TRBV12-3/TRBV12-4
CASSLGLHNEQFF
TGTGCCAGCAGTTTAGGACTCCATAACGAGCAGTTCTTC
>few|TRBD1|TRBJ1-4|TRBV6-5
CASRQGQGGKLFF
TGTGCCAGCAGACAGGGACAGGGGGGAAAACTGTTTTTT
>.|.|TRBJ1-5|TRBV16
CASSPAAGWVQPQHF
TGTGCCAGCAGCCCCGCGGCAGGGTGGGTTCAGCCCCAGCATTTT
>.|.|TRBJ1-4|TRBV2
CASSSRGQLRGEKLFF
TGTGCCAGCAGCTCCAGAGGACAGCTCCGAGGTGAAAAACTGTTTTTT
>few|.|TRBJ1-6|TRBV19
CASSILRQGLVADGSPLHF
TGTGCCAGTAGTATCTTGCGGCAGGGACTCGTTGCGGATGGTTCACCCCTCCACTTT
>.|TRBD1|TRBJ2-7|TRBV7-9
CASSSIRDRGRGSYEQYF
TGTGCCAGCAGCTCCATTCGGGACAGGGGCCGTGGGTCCTACGAGCAGTACTTC
>.|.|TRBJ1-2|TRBV5-1
CASSWNSDAYGYTF
TGCGCCAGCAGCTGGAACAGTGACGCCTATGGCTACACCTTC
>.|.|TRBJ1-5|TRBV12-3/TRBV12-4
CASSLAGNQPQHF
TGTGCCAGCAGTTTGGCGGGCAATCAGCCCCAGCATTTT
>.|TRBD1|TRBJ1-2|TRBV30
CAWMQQGVYGYTF
TGTGCCTGGATGCAACAGGGGGTCTATGGCTACACCTTC
>.|TRBD1|TRBJ1-1|TRBV3-1/TRBV3-2
CASSLRDSRNTEAFF
TGTGCCAGCAGTCTCAGGGACAGCCGGAACACTGAAGCTTTCTTT
>.|.|TRBJ1-2|TRBV19
CASSIEGAYGYTF
TGTGCCAGTAGTATAGAGGGGGCTTATGGCTACACCTTC
>.|TRBD1|TRBJ1-2|TRBV11-2
CASSLNTGVGYGYTF
TGTGCCAGCAGCTTAAATACAGGGGTCGGCTATGGCTACACCTTC
>.|.|TRBJ2-3|TRBV9
CASSDSGVSTDTQYF
TGTGCCAGCAGCGATTCAGGGGTTAGCACAGATACGCAGTATTTT
>.|.|TRBJ1-2|TRBV3-1/TRBV3-2
CASSQAVQNYGYTF
TGTGCCAGCAGCCAAGCGGTACAGAACTATGGCTACACCTTC
>.|.|TRBJ1-5|TRBV27
CASSPGGLNQPQHF
TGTGCCAGCAGTCCCGGAGGGTTGAATCAGCCCCAGCATTTT
>few|.|TRBJ1-2|TRBV12-3/TRBV12-4
CASSPGGGKGYTF
TGTGCCAGCAGTCCCGGCGGGGGTAAAGGCTACACCTTC
>.|TRBD1|TRBJ1-6|TRBV19
CASSIPLGTGGIALHF
TGTGCCAGTAGTATCCCGCTCGGGACAGGGGGCATAGCCCTCCACTTT
>.|.|TRBJ2-3|TRBV11-3
CASSPRQVSTDTQYF
TGTGCCAGCAGCCCGCGACAGGTTAGCACAGATACGCAGTATTTT
>.|TRBD1|TRBJ1-4|TRBV25-1
CASSFGGQGAKEKLFF
TGTGCCAGCAGTTTTGGGGGACAGGGGGCAAAGGAAAAACTGTTTTTT
>once|TRBD2|TRBJ2-1|TRBV5-6
CASSPGGFLGLYNEQFF
TGTGCCAGCAGCCCGGGGGGGTTCCTGGGATTGTACAATGAGCAGTTCTTC
>.|TRBD2|TRBJ2-1|TRBV7-2
CASSTPSGSSYNEQFF
TGTGCCAGCAGCACACCTAGCGGTAGCTCCTACAATGAGCAGTTCTTC
>.|TRBD1|TRBJ1-2|TRBV5-6
CASSLKGQGALYGYTF
TGTGCCAGCAGCTTGAAGGGACAGGGGGCCCTTTATGGCTACACCTTC
>.|TRBD2|TRBJ2-1|TRBV27
CASSLQWGLAGNEQFF
TGTGCCAGCAGTTTACAATGGGGACTAGCGGGGAATGAGCAGTTCTTC
>.|TRBD2|TRBJ2-2|TRBV6-4
CASSDSIEMQRGTGELFF
TGTGCCAGCAGTGACTCGATTGAGATGCAGCGGGGGACCGGGGAGCTGTTTTTT
>.|.|TRBJ1-1|TRBV12-3/TRBV12-4
CASSLYSEAFF
TGTGCCAGCAGTTTATACAGTGAAGCTTTCTTT
>.|TRBD1|TRBJ1-2|TRBV7-9
CASSFLRDRGEGYTF
TGTGCCAGCAGCTTCCTCAGGGACAGGGGAGAGGGCTACACCTTC
>.|TRBD1|TRBJ1-2|TRBV5-1
CASSLDRGGYGYTF
TGCGCCAGCAGCTTAGACAGGGGCGGCTATGGCTACACCTTC
>.|.|TRBJ1-1|TRBV5-4
CASSRDNPNTEAFF
TGTGCCAGCAGTCGGGACAACCCGAACACTGAAGCTTTCTTT
>.|.|TRBJ1-6|TRBV7-2
CASSLARTVNSPLHF
TGTGCCAGCAGCTTAGCGCGGACAGTGAATTCACCCCTCCACTTT
>.|.|TRBJ1-2|TRBV5-6
CASSLGGSGFVGYTF
TGTGCCAGCAGCTTAGGGGGTTCGGGTTTTGTTGGCTACACCTTC
>.|.|TRBJ2-4|TRBV6-5
CASSYSGPAKNIQYF
TGTGCCAGCAGTTACTCGGGCCCAGCCAAAAACATTCAGTACTTC
>.|.|TRBJ1-5|TRBV16
CASSHQGRGNSNQPQHF
TGTGCCAGCAGCCATCAAGGGAGGGGGAATAGCAATCAGCCCCAGCATTTT
>.|.|TRBJ1-5|TRBV27
CASSSRVNQPQHF
TGTGCCAGCAGTAGCCGGGTTAATCAGCCCCAGCATTTT
>.|TRBD1|TRBJ1-4|TRBV27
CASSSSRGLTGDFGKLFF
TGTGCCAGCAGTTCATCCCGAGGACTGACAGGGGATTTCGGAAAACTGTTTTTT